Presented here are 32 T cell receptor beta chains from one specimen sequenced in a study of human T cells and chemical hapten exposure. Time point in this sample: pre-sensitization, week 0. This sample's treatment: therapeutic diphenylcyclopropenone sensitization with weekly scalp DPC. Extraction yielded total RNA from whole blood (unfractionated). TCRdb re-called the RACE reads through MiXCR, storing one row per CDR3 protein. Seen here are around 33,000 distinct CDR3 sequences, roughly an eighth observed once, and the top ten hold about 1.9%. Sequenced here: whole blood, sampled in connection with sensitization to the hapten diphenylcyclopropenone (DPC). The receptors were sampled from a middle-aged woman with alopecia areata. Some clones in this sample may be carry-over from other donors' samples.

Turning to this clonotype: At one boundary the junction diverges from the germline segment, which might be a read error. The genes are TRBV29-1 and TRBJ2-2; D may be TRBD2 (5 bases). Germline values: CDR1 SQVTM, CDR2 ANQGSEA. This CDR3 is built from 12 residues. The DNA for the CDR3 is TGCAGCGTTAGGTCGAACACCGGGGAGCTATTTTTT. This codes for CSVRSNTGELFF.

This clonotype was detected ten times or more. This chain uses TRBV5-4 with TRBJ2-6; D is perhaps TRBD1 (5 bases). The CDR3 has 14 amino acids. Trimming left V 6 bases short and J 4 bases short, with 11 bases between. In germline, CDR1 is SGHNT, CDR2 YYREEE (reference sequence). CDR3 nucleotide sequence: TGTGCCAGCACCTGGGGCACAGGGGCCAACGTCCTGACTTTC. Translated: CASTWGTGANVLTF.

This clonotype was recorded at least ten times. The V gene is TRBV28, the J gene TRBJ2-3, with 9 positions matching TRBD2. V shed 3 bases, J shed 4 bases, and the junction held 8 bases outside the gene matches. Germline CDR1 MDHEN, CDR2 SYDVKM. This CDR3 is built from 16 residues. The chain's CDR3 is CASSFLPSGAADTQYF. Written as DNA, the CDR3 is TGTGCCAGCAGTTTTCTGCCTAGCGGGGCGGCAGATACGCAGTATTTT.

This clonotype was recorded a few times. The V and J genes are TRBV5-1 and TRBJ2-1, with D tentatively TRBD1 or TRBD2 (6 bases each). The length of the CDR3 is 14 residues. Trimming cost V 2 bases and J 8 bases, with 14 bases left between them. Per germline, CDR1 SGHRS and CDR2 YFSETQ. Here the CDR3 DNA reads TGCGCCAGCAGCTTATTAGACGGGGGCGATGAGCAGTTCTTC. This translates into CASSLLDGGDEQFF.

This clonotype appeared many times. At one end, the junction sequence differs from germline, possibly due to a read error. This rearrangement joins TRBV7-7 to TRBJ2-5; 7 positions match TRBD1. Germline V gives CDR1 SSHAT, CDR2 FNYEAQ (reference sequence). The CDR3 runs 13 residues. The CDR3 reads CASSRTGEETQYF. CDR3 bases: TGTGCTAGCAGCCGGACAGGAGAAGAGACCCAGTACTTC. Full variable domain (rest looked up from reference TRBV7-7 and TRBJ2-5): GAGVSQSPRYKVTKRGQDVTLRCDPISSHATLYWYQQALGQGPEFLTYFNYEAQPDKSGLPSDRFSAERPEGSISTLTIQRTEQRDSAMYRCASSRTGEETQYFGPGTRLLVL.

The sample holds a few counts of this clonotype. The chain recombines TRBV6-5 with TRBJ1-2, with a weak D call TRBD1 (5 bases). V was shortened by 6 bases and J by 0 bases, with 14 bases between the two germline ends. Germline CDR1 MNHEY, CDR2 SVGAGI. The CDR3 has 15 residues. CDR3 coding DNA: TGTGCCAGCAGAATTGGGACTGCAGCTAACTATGGCTACACCTTC. The encoded protein is CASRIGTAANYGYTF.

V is TRBV9 and J is TRBJ2-5; D possibly matches TRBD1 or TRBD2 (6 bases each). The CDR3 extends over 15 amino acids. Trimming took off 0 bases at V and 5 bases at J, with 14 bases between the two ends. Germline CDR1 and CDR2: SGDLS and YYNGEE. CDR3 sequence reads: CASSVGSLGGETQYF. The CDR3 DNA follows: TGTGCCAGCAGCGTAGGGAGCTTAGGGGGGGAGACCCAGTACTTC. Looking up the rest from reference TRBV9 and TRBJ2-5 gives the full variable domain: DSGVTQTPKHLITATGQRVTLRCSPRSGDLSVYWYQQSLDQGLQFLIQYYNGEERAKGNILERFSAQQFPDLHSELNLSSLELGDSALYFCASSVGSLGGETQYFGPGTRLLVL.

This clonotype was picked up a small number of times. The rearrangement links TRBV5-1 to TRBJ2-1; 12 nucleotides line up with TRBD2. Germline CDR1 is SGHRS and CDR2 is YFSETQ. This CDR3 contains 15 residues. The junction had 7 bases not matched to a gene; V was cut back by 4 bases and J by 8 bases. The CDR3 loop reads CASSVGLAGMDEQFF. The CDR3 nucleotides read TGCGCCAGCAGCGTAGGACTAGCGGGAATGGATGAGCAGTTCTTC. Variable domain in full (rest from reference TRBV5-1 and TRBJ2-1): KAGVTQTPRYLIKTRGQQVTLSCSPISGHRSVSWYQQTPGQGLQFLFEYFSETQRNKGNFPGRFSGRQFSNSRSEMNVSTLELGDSALYLCASSVGLAGMDEQFFGPGTRLTVL.

There are a few counts of this clonotype. One end of the junction does not line up with germline, which may come from a read error. The J gene is TRBJ2-1, the V gene TRBV24-1; D is possibly TRBD1 (6 bases). Germline lookup yields CDR1 KGHDR and CDR2 SFDVKD. This CDR3 contains 17 residues. CDR3 region: CATSDLRGSGGYDEQFF. CDR3 DNA: TGTGCCACCAGTGATTTAAGGGGGTCAGGAGGCTACGATGAGCAGTTCTTC.

This clonotype has just a few counts. The rearrangement joins TRBV20-1 to TRBJ2-5; 9 bases align to TRBD1. The CDR3 is made up of 13 amino acids. Germline V CDR1 and CDR2: DFQATT, SNEGSKA (reference sequence). CDR3 DNA sequence: TGCAGCGCTCCGAGGACAGGGGCCGAGACCCAGTACTTC. Its translation is CSAPRTGAETQYF.

Many counts were recorded for this clonotype. V gene TRBV28 combines with J gene TRBJ2-7; D is unresolved. With 4 bases removed from V and 3 bases from J, the gap between germline ends came to 4 bases. The CDR3 extends over 11 amino acids. Per germline, CDR1 MDHEN and CDR2 SYDVKM. The CDR3 DNA follows: TGTGCCAGCAGTTCCCTCTACGAGCAGTACTTC. Translated: CASSSLYEQYF.

The rearrangement joins TRBV11-2 to TRBJ2-5, with no clear D. Between the trimmed V and J ends, which lost 2 bases and 2 bases, there was a span of 12 bases. This CDR3 contains 15 residues. The germline gives CDR1 SGHAT, CDR2 FQNNGV. CDR3 coding DNA: TGTGCCAGCAGCTTAAGCTGGTCCGTGCAAGAGACCCAGTACTTC. Protein sequence: CASSLSWSVQETQYF.

This clonotype is labeled medium-sized. The chain employs TRBV7-2 and TRBJ2-2, with a possible D match to TRBD2 (6 bases). V lost 5 bases to trimming and J lost 7 bases, with 8 bases between them. CDR1 SGHTA and CDR2 FQGNSA come from the germline V gene. The CDR3 extends over 12 amino acids. In nucleotides, the CDR3 is TGTGCCAGCAGCCCGGGGGTCGGGGAGCTGTTTTTT. Translation gives CASSPGVGELFF.

This clonotype was found a few times. The chain joins TRBV18 to TRBJ1-1, with D possibly being TRBD1 (6 bases). Germline CDR1 is KGHSH and CDR2 is LQKENI. This CDR3 has 17 residues. Trimming removed 0 bases at V and 1 base at J, with 15 bases between. The CDR3 is CASSPPTGNNGNTEAFF. CDR3 nucleotide sequence: TGTGCCAGCTCACCACCGACAGGAAACAACGGGAACACTGAAGCTTTCTTT.

This clonotype was counted a few times. The chain employs TRBV19 and TRBJ2-5; D remains unclear. The V and J ends lost 2 bases and 3 bases respectively, with 4 bases between them. Germline V lookup: CDR1 LNHDA, CDR2 SQIVND (reference sequence). The CDR3 contains 12 residues. The CDR3 DNA follows: TGTGCCAGTAGTATAAGAGAAGAGACCCAGTACTTC. It is translated as CASSIREETQYF.

This clonotype was detected many times. The chain employs TRBV5-1 and TRBJ1-1; D is undetermined. CDR1 and CDR2 (germline): SGHRS, YFSETQ. CDR3 size: 15 residues. V was cut by 5 bases and J by 1 base, with 15 bases left in between. The CDR3 DNA reads TGCGCCAGCAGTCAAACGACACCGAAGAACACTGAAGCTTTCTTT. As protein: CASSQTTPKNTEAFF.

This clonotype has a handful of counts. The rearrangement joins TRBV29-1 to TRBJ1-3; tentative D call: TRBD1 (6 bases). V lost 4 bases and J 5 bases, leaving 9 bases between the germline ends. This CDR3 has 12 residues. Germline V gene lookup returns CDR1 SQVTM and CDR2 ANQGSEA. The CDR3 loop is CSVGGHRNTIYF. The CDR3 DNA is TGCAGCGTTGGGGGACATAGAAACACCATATATTTT.

This clonotype was recorded many times. CDR3 loop: CSARDTGTGGAETQYF. The CDR3 DNA reads as TGCAGTGCTAGAGATACGGGGACAGGGGGCGCCGAGACCCAGTACTTC. The rearrangement joins TRBV20-1 to TRBJ2-5; TRBD1 aligns across 12 bases. The CDR3 sequence is 16 residues long. The trim removed 0 bases at V and 5 bases at J, leaving 7 bases unmatched. The germline CDR1 and CDR2 sequences are DFQATT and SNEGSKA (reference sequence).

There are many counts of this clonotype. This rearrangement joins TRBV6-4 to TRBJ1-1; perhaps TRBD1 as D (6 bases). The V end lost 2 bases, the J end lost 8 bases, and 12 bases lay between the germline ends. Germline CDR1 and CDR2: MRHNA and SNTAGT. This CDR3 is built from 13 residues. CDR3 sequence (DNA): TGTGCCAGCAGTGACCAACCGGGGGCAGAAGCTTTCTTT. Its translation is CASSDQPGAEAFF.

The sample holds a few counts of this clonotype. The chain links TRBV2 to TRBJ1-1; D is unclear. Germline CDR1 SNHLY, CDR2 FYNNEI. V was pared by 6 bases and J by 4 bases, with 15 bases between. This CDR3 has 14 residues. CDR3 residues: CASSPQERITEAFF. The CDR3 bases are TGTGCCAGCAGCCCCCAGGAAAGGATCACTGAAGCTTTCTTT.

This clonotype showed up just a few times. The chain uses TRBV28 and TRBJ1-5; no clear D gene. The CDR3 is 14 amino acids. In germline, CDR1 is MDHEN, CDR2 SYDVKM. V lost 5 bases and J lost 0, with 8 bases in between. The chain's CDR3 is CASSGQNSNQPQHF. DNA for the CDR3: TGTGCCAGCAGTGGGCAGAATAGCAATCAGCCCCAGCATTTT. Filled out from reference TRBV28 and TRBJ1-5, the complete variable domain reads DVKVTQSSRYLVKRTGEKVFLECVQDMDHENMFWYRQDPGLGLRLIYFSYDVKMKEKGDIPEGYSVSREKKERFSLILESASTNQTSMYLCASSGQNSNQPQHFGDGTRLSIL.

The CDR3 protein is CATSASTSNQETQYF. CDR3 nucleotides: TGTGCCACCAGTGCCTCAACTAGCAACCAAGAGACCCAGTACTTC. The chain combines TRBV24-1 with TRBJ2-5; maybe TRBD2 (6 bases). This CDR3 has 15 amino acids. Trimming shortened V by 5 bases and J by 0 bases, and 12 bases separated the two germline ends. Germline assignment: CDR1 KGHDR and CDR2 SFDVKD.

This clonotype was seen ten or more times. The V gene is TRBV5-1, the J gene TRBJ2-6; TRBD1 matches at 7 bases. Germline-derived CDR1 and CDR2 are SGHRS and YFSETQ. The CDR3 contains 16 residues. The V gene end was trimmed by 0 bases and the J gene end by 1 base; junction bases not matched to a gene: 1. The chain's CDR3 is CASSLAGGSGANVLTF. CDR3 coding DNA: TGCGCCAGCAGCTTGGCAGGGGGATCTGGGGCCAACGTCCTGACTTTC.

This clonotype was detected ten times or more. The genes are TRBV7-6 and TRBJ2-6; possible D gene TRBD1, 6 bases. V was pared by 1 base and J by 0 bases, with 13 bases between. CDR1 and CDR2 from the germline V gene are SGHVS and FNYEAQ. The CDR3 consists of 18 residues. For the CDR3, the DNA is TGTGCCAGCAGCTTAGATGGGACATACAGCTCTGGGGCCAACGTCCTGACTTTC. Protein: CASSLDGTYSSGANVLTF.

This clonotype was seen repeatedly, ten times or more. The chain combines TRBV20-1 with TRBJ2-3, with 7 bases lining up with TRBD1. With 0 bases clipped from V and 3 bases from J, the junction kept 6 bases outside the gene matches. Germline V CDR1 and CDR2: DFQATT, SNEGSKA (reference sequence). The CDR3 spans 15 residues. CDR3 DNA: TGCAGTGCTAGAGACCAACAGGGGTTGACAGATACGCAGTATTTT. Translation: CSARDQQGLTDTQYF.

This clonotype turned up a few times. V is TRBV5-1 and J is TRBJ1-6; D call uncertain. CDR3 size: 13 residues. Trimming cost V 1 base and J 8 bases, with 7 bases left between them. CDR1 and CDR2 from the germline V gene are SGHRS and YFSETQ. The CDR3: CASSLRWDSPLHF. The CDR3 DNA follows: TGCGCCAGCAGCTTGAGATGGGATTCACCCCTCCACTTT. Combining the CDR3 with reference TRBV5-1 and TRBJ1-6 gives the whole variable domain KAGVTQTPRYLIKTRGQQVTLSCSPISGHRSVSWYQQTPGQGLQFLFEYFSETQRNKGNFPGRFSGRQFSNSRSEMNVSTLELGDSALYLCASSLRWDSPLHFGNGTRLTVT.

This clonotype was seen repeatedly, ten times or more. The chain couples TRBV27 to TRBJ2-3; D uncertain. Trimming removed 1 base from V and 0 bases from J, with 8 bases in between. The CDR3 is 15 residues long. Germline V gives CDR1 MNHEY, CDR2 SMNVEV (reference sequence). The CDR3 sequence: CASSLYIRSTDTQYF. CDR3 DNA sequence: TGTGCCAGCAGTTTATACATTCGGAGCACAGATACGCAGTATTTT.

This clonotype showed up many times. The gene calls are TRBV19 and TRBJ1-5, with 9 nucleotides matching TRBD1. This CDR3 is 17 amino acids long. J gave up 3 bases and V 11 bases, and 17 bases lay outside the gene matches. Looked up from germline, CDR1 is LNHDA and CDR2 is SQIVND (reference sequence). The chain's CDR3 is CACARTGVNVDNQPQHF. The CDR3, as DNA: TGTGCCTGCGCGAGGACAGGGGTTAATGTGGACAATCAGCCCCAGCATTTT.

The V gene is TRBV29-1, the J gene TRBJ1-2; TRBD1 agrees at 7 bases. CDR3 length: 12 residues. J gave up 5 bases and V 7 bases, and 7 bases lay outside the gene matches. Germline CDR1 reads SQVTM; CDR2 reads ANQGSEA. The DNA of the CDR3 is TGCAGCGCGACAGGGATTCGGTATGGCTACACCTTC. Its translation is CSATGIRYGYTF.

This clonotype was detected ten times or more. This chain joins TRBV27 and TRBJ1-1; D remains unclear. The germline V gene has CDR1 MNHEY and CDR2 SMNVEV (reference sequence). The CDR3 has 13 amino acids. The V gene lost 9 bases and the J gene lost 1 base, with 12 bases spanning the gap. In DNA form, the CDR3 reads TGTGCCAGTTCCTTGGCAGCGAACACTGAAGCTTTCTTT. It translates to CASSLAANTEAFF.

There are many counts of this clonotype. V usage is TRBV7-9 and J usage is TRBJ2-1; TRBD2 is a possible D gene (6 bases). The V gene's germline CDR1 is SEHNR and CDR2 FQNEAQ (reference sequence). The CDR3 length is 13 residues. Between the trimmed V and J ends, which lost 2 bases and 7 bases, there was a span of 9 bases. The CDR3: CASSLPAGNEQFF. In nucleotides, the CDR3 is TGTGCCAGCAGCTTACCCGCGGGAAATGAGCAGTTCTTC.

The rearrangement joins TRBV20-1 to TRBJ2-5, with 7 bases lining up with TRBD1. Trimming removed 4 bases from V and 2 bases from J; junction bases left unmatched: 13. Germline-derived CDR1 and CDR2 are DFQATT and SNEGSKA (reference sequence). There are 16 residues in the CDR3. The CDR3, as DNA: TGCAGTGCTACCCCTCCCCGGACAGGCTTACAAGAGACCCAGTACTTC. This codes for CSATPPRTGLQETQYF.